Each of the 22 T cell receptor beta chains below was sequenced from the same sample in a study of technical replicates of blood from a few donors. The protocol was immunoSEQ multiplex PCR, while the TCRdb copy is restricted to in-frame clones and leaves out a portion. Of more than 90,000 clones detected, approximately 95% appear once; the ten largest clones hold 0.22%. The sample taken for sequencing was T cells isolated from PBMCs. The receptors were sampled from a human donor in good health.

The genes are TRBV7-9 and TRBJ1-1; a possible D gene is TRBD1 (6 bases). CDR1 and CDR2 from the germline V gene are SEHNR and FQNEAQ (reference sequence). The CDR3 contains 15 residues. V gave up 4 bases and J gave up 5 bases, with 17 bases separating them. CDR3 in DNA: TGTGCCAGCAGCTCTGTTCAGGGGAGAGGTACTGAAGCTTTCTTT. Its protein is CASSSVQGRGTEAFF.

This clone was counted once. This rearrangement joins TRBV14 to TRBJ2-7; no firm D call. The CDR3 loop spans 13 amino acids. Trimming stripped 9 bases from V and 2 bases from J, with 14 bases between. The germline V gene encodes CDR1 SGHDN and CDR2 FVKESK. This CDR3 reads CASGRQQPYEQYF. The DNA of the CDR3 is TGTGCCAGTGGGCGCCAGCAGCCCTACGAGCAGTACTTC.

CDR3: CASSSTGNMNTEAFF. In DNA, the CDR3 is TGTGCCAGCAGCTCGACAGGGAATATGAACACTGAAGCTTTCTTT. The chain recombines TRBV6-5 with TRBJ1-1, with 7 bases aligning to TRBD1. Germline-derived CDR1 and CDR2 are MNHEY and SVGAGI. Trimming at V came to 6 bases and at J to 0 bases, leaving 7 bases not matched to a gene. The CDR3 totals 15 residues.

The chain carries TRBV5-1 and TRBJ2-1; TRBD2 aligns across 7 bases. The germline gives CDR1 SGHRS, CDR2 YFSETQ. This CDR3 comprises 15 residues. V was pared by 1 base and J by 2 bases, with 3 bases of the junction left unmatched. CDR3 amino acids: CASSLLADAYNEQFF. The CDR3 DNA reads TGCGCCAGCAGCTTGCTAGCGGACGCCTACAATGAGCAGTTCTTC.

The chain combines TRBV28 with TRBJ1-2; the D is unclear. Germline CDR1 MDHEN, CDR2 SYDVKM. The CDR3 contains 13 residues. With 5 bases removed from V and 8 bases from J, the gap between germline ends came to 15 bases. In DNA, the CDR3 is TGTGCCAGCAGTGCCCCCCAGGAGGGAGGCTACACCTTC. Translation: CASSAPQEGGYTF.

The chain is built from TRBV28 and TRBJ2-4; no clear D. Germline V gene sequence: CDR1 MDHEN, CDR2 SYDVKM. The CDR3 runs to 11 residues. Between the trimmed V and J ends, which lost 10 bases and 8 bases, there was a span of 12 bases. This chain's CDR3 is CATRSVYIQYF. CDR3 nucleotides: TGTGCCACGAGGAGCGTTTACATTCAGTACTTC. Variable domain in full (rest from reference TRBV28 and TRBJ2-4): DVKVTQSSRYLVKRTGEKVFLECVQDMDHENMFWYRQDPGLGLRLIYFSYDVKMKEKGDIPEGYSVSREKKERFSLILESASTNQTSMYLCATRSVYIQYFGAGTRLSVL.

V and J are TRBV21-1 and TRBJ2-3; the D call TRBD2 from the table was never checked on the DNA. TRBV21-1 is termed a pseudogene. The CDR3 is 17 residues long. The CDR3 here is CASSKGGSSPGTDTQYF. The CDR3 DNA follows: TGTGCCAGCAGCAAAGGAGGAAGTTCGCCGGGCACAGATACGCAGTATTTT.

This clone was found once. The V and J genes are TRBV6-1 and TRBJ2-1, with TRBD1 matching over 12 bases. J gave up 5 bases and V 3 bases, and 2 bases lay outside the gene matches. CDR3 length equals 15 residues. Germline assignment: CDR1 MNHNS and CDR2 SASEGT. The CDR3 sequence: CASSEGQGANNEQFF. The CDR3 DNA follows: TGTGCCAGCAGTGAGGGACAGGGGGCTAACAATGAGCAGTTCTTC.

J is TRBJ1-2 and V is TRBV11-1; 9 nucleotides agree with TRBD1. CDR3 length: 17 amino acids. Germline V lookup: CDR1 SGHAT, CDR2 FQDESV (reference sequence). With V trimmed by 4 bases and J by 3 bases, 12 bases remained unmatched. The CDR3 here is CASSSLRQGGVDYGYTF. CDR3 bases: TGTGCCAGCAGCTCCTTACGACAGGGGGGCGTCGACTATGGCTACACCTTC.

The rearrangement links TRBV5-1 to TRBJ2-5, with 7 bases aligning to TRBD1. This CDR3 region has 14 residues. CDR1 SGHRS and CDR2 YFSETQ come from the germline V gene. V trimming: 6 bases; J trimming: 5 bases; junction bases outside the gene matches: 10. For the CDR3, the DNA is TGCGCCAGCAAAGGTGAGGGGGCCCGGGAGACCCAGTACTTC. It yields the protein CASKGEGARETQYF.

The gene calls are TRBV7-8 and TRBJ2-3; perhaps TRBD2 as D (6 bases). The germline V gene has CDR1 SGHVS and CDR2 FQNEAQ. Trimming removed 4 bases at V and 6 bases at J, with 17 bases between. This CDR3 is 15 amino acids long. CDR3 loop: CASSSFNRGMDTQYF. CDR3 nucleotides: TGTGCCAGCAGCTCCTTTAACCGGGGGATGGATACGCAGTATTTT.

CDR3 DNA sequence: TGTGCCAGCAGCAAAGGAGAAGGGAAGGAGGCCTACGAGCAGTACTTC. This codes for CASSKGEGKEAYEQYF. The rearrangement links TRBV21-1 to TRBJ2-7; the table's D gene call, TRBD2, was not cross checked with the DNA. TRBV21-1 constitutes a pseudogene. CDR3 length: 16 amino acids.

The chain couples TRBV7-9 to TRBJ2-3; D not certain. Germline assignment: CDR1 SEHNR and CDR2 FQNEAQ (reference sequence). The CDR3 length is 16 residues. The ends were cut back, 5 bases at V and 2 bases at J, with 17 bases in the middle. In nucleotides, the CDR3 is TGTGCCAGCAGCCCCTGGTTACATACCATCACAGATACGCAGTATTTT. Translation gives CASSPWLHTITDTQYF.

This clone was seen only once. V is TRBV27 and J is TRBJ2-1, with TRBD2 identical over 10 bases. Germline CDR1 and CDR2: MNHEY and SMNVEV (reference sequence). This CDR3 contains 14 residues. Losses at the gene ends were 10 bases for V and 6 bases for J; bases not matched to a gene: 9. The CDR3 DNA reads TGTGCCACCGCAAGCGGGAGGGCTTCCAATGAGCAGTTCTTC. Residues: CATASGRASNEQFF.

The rearrangement links TRBV18 to TRBJ1-3, with no clear D. V shed 5 bases and J shed 4 bases, with 12 bases lying between them. The CDR3 is 14 amino acids. Germline V gene sequence: CDR1 KGHSH, CDR2 LQKENI. CDR3 region: CASSTDLNGNTIYF. The CDR3 DNA is TGTGCCAGCTCAACGGACTTGAACGGAAACACCATATATTTT.

V gene TRBV28 combines with J gene TRBJ1-2; D gene ambiguous. The CDR3 totals 14 residues. Germline V gene sequence: CDR1 MDHEN, CDR2 SYDVKM. With 8 bases removed from V and 5 bases from J, the gap between germline ends came to 18 bases. CDR3 in DNA: TGTGCCAGCTCCTCCCCGGGAGAGATGTATGGCTACACCTTC. Translation: CASSSPGEMYGYTF.

The chain is built from TRBV18 and TRBJ1-2, with TRBD1 matching 7 bases. This CDR3 region has 17 residues. Germline V lookup: CDR1 KGHSH, CDR2 LQKENI. Trimming cost V 3 bases and J 2 bases; bases outside gene matches: 12. For the CDR3, the DNA is TGTGCCAGCTCACCCTGGGACAGTTACCGCGGGAACTATGGCTACACCTTC. It translates to CASSPWDSYRGNYGYTF.

The chain joins TRBV19 to TRBJ2-2, with TRBD1 matching over 10 bases. The V segment lost 9 bases and the J segment 7 bases; nucleotides outside the gene matches: 11. CDR3 length: 15 residues. Per germline, CDR1 LNHDA and CDR2 SQIVND (reference sequence). CDR3 amino acids: CASQLGTGVDGELFF. In DNA form, the CDR3 reads TGTGCCAGCCAACTTGGGACAGGGGTTGACGGGGAGCTGTTTTTT.

The rearrangement links TRBV4-1 to TRBJ1-3, with D possibly being TRBD1 (6 bases). Germline-derived CDR1 and CDR2 are MGHRA and YSYEKL. The CDR3 sequence is 16 residues long. Trimming removed 0 bases at V and 2 bases at J, with 11 bases between. The CDR3 spells CASSQDEAGAGNTIYF. CDR3 in DNA: TGCGCCAGCAGCCAAGATGAAGCAGGGGCTGGAAACACCATATATTTT.

The chain uses TRBV18 and TRBJ2-5, with 10 bases identical to TRBD1. The CDR3 loop spans 15 amino acids. After removal of 5 bases from V and 3 bases from J, the junction contained 6 bases not matched to a gene. The germline V gene encodes CDR1 KGHSH and CDR2 LQKENI. CDR3 in DNA: TGTGCCAGCTCATCGTGGACAGGGGGAAAAGAGACCCAGTACTTC. Its translation: CASSSWTGGKETQYF.

The chain links TRBV19 to TRBJ2-5, with TRBD1 identical over 9 bases. Trimming at V came to 4 bases and at J to 5 bases, leaving 5 bases not matched to a gene. This CDR3 is built from 14 residues. Germline V gene lookup returns CDR1 LNHDA and CDR2 SQIVND (reference sequence). CDR3 DNA: TGTGCCAGTAGTAAGAACAGGGGGCAGGAGACCCAGTACTTC. It yields the protein CASSKNRGQETQYF.

The chain has TRBV7-9 and TRBJ1-1; D unclear. The CDR3 length is 14 residues. V was pared by 3 bases and J by 8 bases, with 16 bases between. Germline V CDR1 and CDR2: SEHNR, FQNEAQ (reference sequence). CDR3 in amino acids: CASSFDRAEEEAFF. Written as DNA, the CDR3 is TGTGCCAGCAGCTTTGACCGCGCGGAGGAGGAAGCTTTCTTT.